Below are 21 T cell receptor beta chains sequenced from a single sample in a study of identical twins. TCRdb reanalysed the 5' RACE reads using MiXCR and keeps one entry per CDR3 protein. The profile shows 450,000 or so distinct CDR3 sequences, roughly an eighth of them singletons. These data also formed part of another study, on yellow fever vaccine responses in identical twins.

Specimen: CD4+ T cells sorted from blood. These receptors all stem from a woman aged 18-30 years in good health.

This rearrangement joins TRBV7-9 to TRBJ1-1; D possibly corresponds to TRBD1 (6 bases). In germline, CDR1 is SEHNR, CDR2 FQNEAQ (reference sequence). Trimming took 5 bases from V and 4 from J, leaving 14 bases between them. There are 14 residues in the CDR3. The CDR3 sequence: CASSHTKGGTEAFF. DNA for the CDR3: TGTGCCAGCAGCCATACAAAGGGGGGCACTGAAGCTTTCTTT.

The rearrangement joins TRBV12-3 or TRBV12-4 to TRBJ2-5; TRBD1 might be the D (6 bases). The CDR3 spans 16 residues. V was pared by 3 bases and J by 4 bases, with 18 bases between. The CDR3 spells CASSFGRGVFGETQYF. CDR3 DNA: TGTGCCAGCAGTTTCGGCAGGGGTGTCTTTGGAGAGACCCAGTACTTC.

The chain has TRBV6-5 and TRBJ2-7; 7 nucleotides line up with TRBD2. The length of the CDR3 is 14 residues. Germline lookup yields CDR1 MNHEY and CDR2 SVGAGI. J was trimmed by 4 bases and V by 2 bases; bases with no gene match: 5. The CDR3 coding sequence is TGTGCCAGCAGTTACATAGGGCGGGAGTACGAGCAGTACTTC. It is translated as CASSYIGREYEQYF.

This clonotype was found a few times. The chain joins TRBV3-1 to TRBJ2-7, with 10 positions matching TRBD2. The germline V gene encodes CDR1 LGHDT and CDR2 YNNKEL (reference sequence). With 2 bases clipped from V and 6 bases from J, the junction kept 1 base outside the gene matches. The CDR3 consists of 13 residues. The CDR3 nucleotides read TGTGCCAGCAGCCAACTAGCGGGAGTCGAGCAGTACTTC. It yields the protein CASSQLAGVEQYF.

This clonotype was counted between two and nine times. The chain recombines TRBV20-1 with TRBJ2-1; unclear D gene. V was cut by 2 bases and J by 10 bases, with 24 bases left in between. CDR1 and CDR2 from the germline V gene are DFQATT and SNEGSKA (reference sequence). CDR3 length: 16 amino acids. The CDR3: CSARQASTLPPKEQFF. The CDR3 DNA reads TGCAGTGCTAGACAGGCCTCTACCTTGCCCCCAAAAGAGCAGTTCTTC.

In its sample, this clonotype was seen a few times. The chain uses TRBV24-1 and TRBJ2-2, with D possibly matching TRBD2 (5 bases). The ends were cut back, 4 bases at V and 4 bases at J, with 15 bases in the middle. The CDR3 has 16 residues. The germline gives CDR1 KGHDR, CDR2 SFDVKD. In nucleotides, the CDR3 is TGTGCCACCAGTGACCTTCGGGAACCCGGCACCGGGGAGCTGTTTTTT. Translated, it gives CATSDLREPGTGELFF.

CDR3 region: CASSLVHVGVQPQHF. The CDR3 DNA reads TGTGCCAGCAGCTTAGTTCACGTAGGGGTTCAGCCCCAGCATTTT. The chain carries TRBV7-2 and TRBJ1-5; D perhaps matches TRBD1 (5 bases). The V end was cut by 1 base, the J end by 6 bases, with 13 bases between. There are 15 residues in the CDR3. Germline-derived CDR1 and CDR2 are SGHTA and FQGNSA.

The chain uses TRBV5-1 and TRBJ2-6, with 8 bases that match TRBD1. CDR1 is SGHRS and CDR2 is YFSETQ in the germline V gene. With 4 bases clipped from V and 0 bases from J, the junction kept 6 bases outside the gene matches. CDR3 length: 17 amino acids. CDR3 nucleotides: TGCGCCAGCAGCCCCGGGACAGGAGCCTCTGGGGCCAACGTCCTGACTTTC. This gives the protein CASSPGTGASGANVLTF.

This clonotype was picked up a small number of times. CDR3 nucleotides: TGTGCCAGCAGACCTGAGGGGGGAGGAGATACGCAGTATTTT. Translating it yields CASRPEGGGDTQYF. The chain recombines TRBV12-3 or TRBV12-4 with TRBJ2-3; D may be TRBD1 or TRBD2 (6 bases each). The CDR3 totals 14 residues. The germline V and J ends were trimmed by 6 bases and 5 bases, with 15 bases remaining between them.

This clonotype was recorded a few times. The CDR3, as DNA: TGTGCCAGCTCGCGGACAGAGTTGAACACTGAAGCTTTCTTT. It encodes CASSRTELNTEAFF. The V call is TRBV18, the J call TRBJ1-1, with D tentatively TRBD1 (6 bases). V gave up 6 bases and J gave up 0 bases, with 11 bases separating them. Germline CDR1 reads KGHSH; CDR2 reads LQKENI. The CDR3 sequence is 14 residues long.

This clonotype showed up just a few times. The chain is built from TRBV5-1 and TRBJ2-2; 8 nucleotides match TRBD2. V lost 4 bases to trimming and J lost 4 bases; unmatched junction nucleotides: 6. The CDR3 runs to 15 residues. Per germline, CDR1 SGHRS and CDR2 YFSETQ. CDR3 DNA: TGCGCCAGCAGCCAAACGGGGGGGCTCACCGGGGAGCTGTTTTTT. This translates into CASSQTGGLTGELFF.

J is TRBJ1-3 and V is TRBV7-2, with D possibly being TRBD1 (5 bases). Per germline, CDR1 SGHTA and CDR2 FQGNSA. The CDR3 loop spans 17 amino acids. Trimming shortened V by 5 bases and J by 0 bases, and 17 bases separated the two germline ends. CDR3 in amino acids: CASSPGGWDGSGNTIYF. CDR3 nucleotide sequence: TGTGCCAGCAGCCCGGGGGGTTGGGACGGCTCTGGAAACACCATATATTTT.

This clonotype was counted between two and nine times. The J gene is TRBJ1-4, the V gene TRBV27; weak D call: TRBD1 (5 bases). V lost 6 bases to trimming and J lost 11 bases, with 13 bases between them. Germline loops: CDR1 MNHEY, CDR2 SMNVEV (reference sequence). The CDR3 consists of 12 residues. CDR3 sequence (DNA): TGTGCCAGCAGCTCAGGGTGGGGCAAACTGTTTTTT. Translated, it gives CASSSGWGKLFF.

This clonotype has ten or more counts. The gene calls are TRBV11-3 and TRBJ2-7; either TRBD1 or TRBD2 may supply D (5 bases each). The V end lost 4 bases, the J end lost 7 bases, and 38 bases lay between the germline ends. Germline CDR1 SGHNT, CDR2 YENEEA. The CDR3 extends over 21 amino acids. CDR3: CASSSTPPQPRALGPRGEQYF. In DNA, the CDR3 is TGTGCCAGCAGCTCCACCCCGCCCCAACCCCGAGCCCTGGGACCTAGAGGGGAGCAGTACTTC.

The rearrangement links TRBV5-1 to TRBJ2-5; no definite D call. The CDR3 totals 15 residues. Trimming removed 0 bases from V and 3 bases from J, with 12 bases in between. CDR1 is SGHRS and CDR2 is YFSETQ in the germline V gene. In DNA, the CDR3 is TGCGCCAGCAGCTTGGTGATCGGCAGTAAAGAGACCCAGTACTTC. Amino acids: CASSLVIGSKETQYF.

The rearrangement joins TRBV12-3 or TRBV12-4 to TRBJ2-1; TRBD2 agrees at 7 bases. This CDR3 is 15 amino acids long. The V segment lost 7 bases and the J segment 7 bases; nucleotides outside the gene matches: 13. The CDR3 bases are TGTGCCAGCACCCAAGCGGGGTCTTTTGTAAATGAGCAGTTCTTC. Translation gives CASTQAGSFVNEQFF.

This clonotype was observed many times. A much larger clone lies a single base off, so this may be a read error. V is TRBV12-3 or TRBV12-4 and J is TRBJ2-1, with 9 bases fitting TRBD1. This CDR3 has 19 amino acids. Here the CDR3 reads CTSSLLDRGSRVNDNEQFF. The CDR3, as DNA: TGTACCAGCAGTTTGCTAGACAGGGGGAGCCGGGTAAACGACAATGAGCAGTTCTTC.

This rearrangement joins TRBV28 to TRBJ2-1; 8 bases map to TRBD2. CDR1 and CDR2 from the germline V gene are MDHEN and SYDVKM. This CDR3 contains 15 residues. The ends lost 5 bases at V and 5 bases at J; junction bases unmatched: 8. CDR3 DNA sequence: TGTGCCAGCAGTAGACCGGGACTAGGGGACAATGAGCAGTTCTTC. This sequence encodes CASSRPGLGDNEQFF.

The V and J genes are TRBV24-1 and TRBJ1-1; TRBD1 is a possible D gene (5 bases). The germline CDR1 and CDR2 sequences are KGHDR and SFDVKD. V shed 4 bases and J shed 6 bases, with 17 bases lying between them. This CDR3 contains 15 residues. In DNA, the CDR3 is TGTGCCACCAGTGACGCTGGGGGGTCGCGCCCTGAAGCTTTCTTT. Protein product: CATSDAGGSRPEAFF.

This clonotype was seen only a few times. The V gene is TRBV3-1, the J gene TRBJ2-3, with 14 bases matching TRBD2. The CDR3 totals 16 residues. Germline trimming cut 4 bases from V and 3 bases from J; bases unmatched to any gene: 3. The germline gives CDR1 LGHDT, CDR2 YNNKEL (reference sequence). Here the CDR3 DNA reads TGTGCCAGCAGCCTGCGGACTAGCGGGAGGACAGATACGCAGTATTTT. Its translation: CASSLRTSGRTDTQYF.

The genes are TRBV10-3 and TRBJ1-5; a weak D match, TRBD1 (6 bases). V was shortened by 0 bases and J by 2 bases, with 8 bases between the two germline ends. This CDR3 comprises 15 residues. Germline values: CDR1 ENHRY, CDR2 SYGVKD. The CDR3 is CAISESGAGNQPQHF. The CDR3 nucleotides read TGTGCCATCAGTGAGTCGGGGGCCGGCAATCAGCCCCAGCATTTT.